The 29 T cell receptor beta chains below all came from one sample that was sequenced in a study of cytomegalovirus exposure and HLA in healthy donors. Sequenced by immunoSEQ multiplex PCR; TCRdb stores in-frame clones only, minus some. The sample lists 170,000 or so clones; approximately 83% were seen once. The sequenced material came from PBMCs. The receptors were sampled from a woman aged 18 to 35 in good health and CMV-seropositive.

The chain uses TRBV7-3 and TRBJ1-1; unclear D gene. Trimming cost V 2 bases and J 5 bases, with 9 bases left between them. Germline V gene data show CDR1 as SGHTA and CDR2 as FQGTGA. The CDR3 has 13 residues. The CDR3 DNA sequence: TGTGCCAGCAGCTTATCGGGAGGGACTGAAGCTTTCTTT. It yields the protein CASSLSGGTEAFF.

The chain employs TRBV5-6 and TRBJ1-1; D remains unclear. V lost 7 bases and J 4 bases, leaving 14 bases between the germline ends. In germline, CDR1 is SGHDT, CDR2 YYEEEE. The CDR3 runs to 13 residues. The CDR3 is CASPMPGTTEAFF. The CDR3, as DNA: TGTGCCAGCCCGATGCCAGGAACCACTGAAGCTTTCTTT.

The chain uses TRBV6-5 and TRBJ2-1, with D uncertain. The germline gives CDR1 MNHEY, CDR2 SVGAGI. V lost 8 bases and J lost 8, with 13 bases in between. This CDR3 spans 12 amino acids. The CDR3 is CASAPLQDEQFF. CDR3 nucleotide sequence: TGTGCCAGCGCCCCACTCCAGGATGAGCAGTTCTTC.

The V call is TRBV19, the J call TRBJ2-7; D gene unclear. In germline, CDR1 is LNHDA, CDR2 SQIVND (reference sequence). The CDR3 is 15 amino acids. Trimming removed 5 bases from V and 0 bases from J, with 14 bases in between. CDR3 in DNA: TGTGCCAGTAGTGACCCTGGGCTCCCCTCCTACGAGCAGTACTTC. Encoded protein: CASSDPGLPSYEQYF.

The chain recombines TRBV23-1 with TRBJ2-1; possibly TRBD2 for D (6 bases). TRBV23-1 is an open reading frame whose function is uncertain. Trimming left V 6 bases short and J 3 bases short, with 15 bases between. The length of the CDR3 is 15 residues. CDR3 DNA sequence: TGCGCCAGCAGCCTACCCGGCGGGGTCTACAATGAGCAGTTCTTC. Translation gives CASSLPGGVYNEQFF.

The chain combines TRBV7-9 with TRBJ1-1; 7 nucleotides line up with TRBD1. The V gene's germline CDR1 is SEHNR and CDR2 FQNEAQ (reference sequence). The CDR3 is 14 amino acids. The J segment lost 3 bases and the V segment lost 7 bases, leaving 8 bases of the junction unmatched. CDR3 bases: TGTGCCAGCACCCCAGGGGGGTTTGACACTGAAGCTTTCTTT. It yields the protein CASTPGGFDTEAFF. Full variable domain (missing parts from reference TRBV7-9 and TRBJ1-1): DTGVSQNPRHKITKRGQNVTFRCDPISEHNRLYWYRQTLGQGPEFLTYFQNEAQLEKSRLLSDRFSAERPKGSFSTLEIQRTEQGDSAMYLCASTPGGFDTEAFFGQGTRLTVV.

The chain recombines TRBV19 with TRBJ1-6; possibly TRBD1 for D (6 bases). CDR3 length: 14 amino acids. Germline assignment: CDR1 LNHDA and CDR2 SQIVND (reference sequence). The V end was cut by 2 bases, the J end by 8 bases, with 10 bases between. The CDR3 DNA reads as TGTGCCAGTAGTATACGCTCAGGGGATTCACCCCTCCACTTT. Translated, it gives CASSIRSGDSPLHF.

This clone was recorded once. This chain connects TRBV7-9 to TRBJ1-1, with D possibly matching TRBD1 (6 bases). The CDR3 contains 15 residues. Germline assignment: CDR1 SEHNR and CDR2 FQNEAQ (reference sequence). V was trimmed by 5 bases and J by 7 bases, leaving 20 bases between them. CDR3 sequence: CASSPLPTGSGEAFF. The CDR3 bases are TGTGCCAGCAGCCCACTACCCACAGGGTCGGGTGAAGCTTTCTTT.

The V and J genes are TRBV6-5 and TRBJ1-4, with D possibly being TRBD1 (6 bases). V was pared by 2 bases and J by 7 bases, with 14 bases between. The CDR3 is 15 residues long. CDR1 is MNHEY and CDR2 is SVGAGI in the germline V gene. CDR3 in amino acids: CASSYLTGSGEKLFF. The CDR3 coding sequence is TGTGCCAGCAGTTACCTTACAGGGTCGGGTGAAAAACTGTTTTTT.

The chain joins TRBV27 to TRBJ2-5; possible D gene TRBD1, 6 bases. Germline V gene data show CDR1 as MNHEY and CDR2 as SMNVEV (reference sequence). The CDR3 runs to 14 residues. V lost 0 bases and J lost 4, with 9 bases in between. CDR3 in amino acids: CASSLSRGGETQYF. The CDR3 DNA reads TGTGCCAGCAGTTTATCGAGAGGGGGAGAGACCCAGTACTTC.

There are a few counts of this clone. The chain combines TRBV9 with TRBJ1-1; possibly TRBD1 for D (5 bases). V gave up 0 bases and J gave up 3 bases, with 9 bases separating them. The CDR3 runs 14 residues. In germline, CDR1 is SGDLS, CDR2 YYNGEE. CDR3 sequence: CASSVGRADTEAFF. For the CDR3, the DNA is TGTGCCAGCAGCGTAGGCAGGGCGGACACTGAAGCTTTCTTT.

Only one count was recorded for this clone. V is TRBV29-1 and J is TRBJ1-1; D is perhaps TRBD1 (5 bases). Trimming removed 5 bases from V and 1 base from J, with 11 bases in between. Germline values: CDR1 SQVTM, CDR2 ANQGSEA. This CDR3 region has 13 residues. The CDR3 reads CSVLQGWNTEAFF. The CDR3, as DNA: TGCAGCGTTCTTCAGGGATGGAACACTGAAGCTTTCTTT.

This clone was picked up one time. The CDR3 coding sequence is TGTGCCAGCAGCTTAGCTCAGCGAGTTACCTACGAGCAGTACTTC. Translation gives CASSLAQRVTYEQYF. The genes are TRBV11-2 and TRBJ2-7; D is ambiguous. V lost 1 base and J lost 2, with 12 bases in between. Germline V lookup: CDR1 SGHAT, CDR2 FQNNGV. The CDR3 is 15 amino acids.

The chain joins TRBV6-5 to TRBJ2-1; D gene unclear. V shed 5 bases and J shed 4 bases, with 6 bases lying between them. The CDR3 contains 12 residues. CDR1 and CDR2 (germline): MNHEY, SVGAGI. The chain's CDR3 is CASSRGYNEQFF. Here the CDR3 DNA reads TGTGCCAGCAGTCGAGGTTACAATGAGCAGTTCTTC.

This clone was observed a single time. The chain recombines TRBV5-5 with TRBJ1-4; 7 nucleotides align to TRBD1. This CDR3 contains 11 residues. CDR1 and CDR2 from the germline V gene are SGHKS and YYEKEE (reference sequence). The V gene end was trimmed by 4 bases and the J gene end by 14 bases; junction bases not matched to a gene: 5. The CDR3 protein is CASSEGQDLFF. The CDR3 bases are TGTGCCAGCAGCGAAGGACAGGACCTGTTTTTT.

The chain employs TRBV18 and TRBJ2-3, with 11 bases matching TRBD2. The CDR3 loop spans 16 amino acids. The V gene end was trimmed by 0 bases and the J gene end by 4 bases; junction bases not matched to a gene: 3. Per the germline V gene, CDR1 is KGHSH and CDR2 is LQKENI. The CDR3 DNA reads as TGTGCCAGCTCACCACCTAGCGGGGGGGCTGCAGATACGCAGTATTTT. It translates to CASSPPSGGAADTQYF.

The chain recombines TRBV29-1 with TRBJ2-3; a weak D match, TRBD2 (5 bases). The CDR3 loop spans 12 amino acids. CDR1 is SQVTM, CDR2 ANQGSEA, per germline. Trimming removed 3 bases from V and 1 base from J, with 5 bases in between. CDR3 sequence: CSVEGGTDTQYF. The CDR3 DNA reads TGCAGCGTTGAGGGAGGCACAGATACGCAGTATTTT.

The V and J genes are TRBV5-1 and TRBJ2-2; D is perhaps TRBD1 (5 bases). Trimming cost V 0 bases and J 7 bases, with 10 bases left between them. CDR1 is SGHRS, CDR2 YFSETQ, per germline. The CDR3 is 14 residues long. CDR3 sequence (DNA): TGCGCCAGCAGCTTGGTAGGGGTCAGCGGGGAGCTGTTTTTT. It codes for CASSLVGVSGELFF. The entire variable domain, with the rest obtained from reference TRBV5-1 and TRBJ2-2, is as follows: KAGVTQTPRYLIKTRGQQVTLSCSPISGHRSVSWYQQTPGQGLQFLFEYFSETQRNKGNFPGRFSGRQFSNSRSEMNVSTLELGDSALYLCASSLVGVSGELFFGEGSRLTVL.

The J gene is TRBJ1-2, the V gene TRBV18; no firm D call. CDR3 length: 13 amino acids. Germline CDR1 KGHSH, CDR2 LQKENI. Trimming removed 4 bases from V and 8 bases from J, with 14 bases in between. The CDR3 region is CASSQPLGVGYTF. The CDR3 DNA sequence: TGTGCCAGCTCACAGCCCCTAGGAGTCGGCTACACCTTC.

V usage is TRBV4-3 and J usage is TRBJ1-2, with 8 bases aligning to TRBD1. Germline CDR1 is LGHNA and CDR2 is YSLEER. V was clipped by 1 base and J by 4 bases; unmatched bases: 14. This CDR3 comprises 18 residues. The CDR3 sequence: CASSQGSPWDRISYGYTF. CDR3 sequence (DNA): TGCGCCAGCAGCCAAGGTTCCCCTTGGGACAGGATTTCCTATGGCTACACCTTC.

The CDR3 here is CASSLAGQTTNEKLFF. CDR3 nucleotide sequence: TGCGCCAGCAGCTTGGCAGGACAGACAACTAATGAAAAACTGTTTTTT. The chain combines TRBV5-1 with TRBJ1-4, with a weak D call TRBD1 (6 bases). Germline V gene lookup returns CDR1 SGHRS and CDR2 YFSETQ. This CDR3 is 16 amino acids long. Between the trimmed V and J ends, which lost 0 bases and 0 bases, there was a span of 9 bases.

The chain uses TRBV2 and TRBJ1-1; no clear D gene. The CDR3 contains 15 residues. V was cut by 5 bases and J by 4 bases, with 17 bases left in between. CDR1 is SNHLY and CDR2 is FYNNEI in the germline V gene. DNA for the CDR3: TGTGCCAGCAGTCCCCCCGCGGGAGCCATCACTGAAGCTTTCTTT. Its translation: CASSPPAGAITEAFF.

The chain uses TRBV7-9 and TRBJ2-7, with D possibly TRBD1 on 6 matching bases. V was pared by 5 bases and J by 4 bases, with 15 bases between. The germline V gene encodes CDR1 SEHNR and CDR2 FQNEAQ (reference sequence). This CDR3 region has 14 residues. CDR3 in amino acids: CASSTYRVRYEQYF. The CDR3 bases are TGTGCCAGCAGCACATACAGGGTGAGGTACGAGCAGTACTTC.

The chain couples TRBV2 to TRBJ2-5, with 13 nucleotides matching TRBD2. The CDR3 is made up of 17 amino acids. Germline V gene data show CDR1 as SNHLY and CDR2 as FYNNEI. J was trimmed by 1 base and V by 4 bases; bases with no gene match: 6. CDR3 in DNA: TGTGCCAGCAGTGGCGGGACTAGCGGGGTCCTCCAAGAGACCCAGTACTTC. Amino acid sequence: CASSGGTSGVLQETQYF. Full variable domain (outside the CDR3, taken from reference TRBV2 and TRBJ2-5): EPEVTQTPSHQVTQMGQEVILRCVPISNHLYFYWYRQILGQKVEFLVSFYNNEISEKSEIFDDQFSVERPDGSNFTLKIRSTKLEDSAMYFCASSGGTSGVLQETQYFGPGTRLLVL.

The chain couples TRBV19 to TRBJ2-5, with D maybe TRBD1 (6 bases). Germline values: CDR1 LNHDA, CDR2 SQIVND (reference sequence). The CDR3 sequence is 18 residues long. V lost 2 bases, J lost 1 base, and 20 bases lay in between. DNA of the CDR3: TGTGCCAGTAGTATAATGCGGAGTAGGGGGTTCGCCCAAGAGACCCAGTACTTC. Its protein product is CASSIMRSRGFAQETQYF.

The rearrangement joins TRBV15 to TRBJ1-2; weak D call: TRBD1 (6 bases). This CDR3 spans 13 amino acids. The germline V gene has CDR1 LNHNV and CDR2 YYDKDF (reference sequence). V dropped 4 bases and J dropped 4 bases, with 10 bases sitting between them. Here the CDR3 DNA reads TGTGCCACCAGCAAACAGGGTACCTATGGCTACACCTTC. Its protein is CATSKQGTYGYTF.

In its sample, this clone is medium-sized. CDR3 loop: CASSRSSGNTIYF. The CDR3 nucleotides are TGTGCCAGCAGCCGGAGCTCTGGAAACACCATATATTTT. The V call is TRBV7-2, the J call TRBJ1-3, with D unresolved. Trimming left V 5 bases short and J 0 bases short, with 5 bases between. Germline CDR1 is SGHTA and CDR2 is FQGNSA. CDR3 size: 13 residues.

This clone came up a few times. J is TRBJ2-7 and V is TRBV27, with D tentatively TRBD2 (6 bases). This CDR3 has 12 amino acids. V was pared by 6 bases and J by 5 bases, with 11 bases between. Germline CDR1 reads MNHEY; CDR2 reads SMNVEV (reference sequence). CDR3 region: CASRGRRDEQYF. The CDR3 DNA reads as TGTGCCAGCAGGGGACGGAGGGACGAGCAGTACTTC.

J is TRBJ1-3 and V is TRBV6-1; 12 bases are shared with TRBD1. In germline, CDR1 is MNHNS, CDR2 SASEGT. Trimming at V came to 6 bases and at J to 8 bases, leaving 8 bases not matched to a gene. This CDR3 is built from 15 residues. The CDR3 loop reads CASRPPGQGADTIYF. In nucleotides, the CDR3 is TGTGCCAGCAGACCTCCGGGACAGGGGGCGGACACCATATATTTT.